The present TCR beta chain was sequenced within a study of identical twins. General study points: Twin sharing of out-of-frame TCR alpha was underestimated by models in monozygotic pairs. Twins showed weaker excess sharing in their beta out-of-frame sequences. It was possible that invariant MAIT and iNKT cells partly confounded the zero-insertion analyses.

A universal primer site was created by template switching, with the cDNA bearing unique molecular identifiers. TCRdb fed the 5' RACE reads into MiXCR, producing one record per CDR3 protein. The table records approximately 600,000 distinct CDR3 sequences, under 8.5% of them present only once. A remark on this clonotype: Its antigen is not identified.

Trimming removed 3 bases at V and 0 bases at J, with 14 bases between. The CDR3 is 16 residues long. These data were also filed under a second study, of yellow fever vaccine responses in identical twins.

This clonotype was obtained from a woman aged 18-29 years in good health. The sample comprised PBMCs. The chain couples TRBV12-3 or TRBV12-4 to TRBJ1-1; D uncertain. The CDR3 reads CASSLVFKGMNTEAFF. DNA for the CDR3: TGTGCCAGCAGTTTGGTATTTAAAGGCATGAACACTGAAGCTTTCTTT.